What follows are 32 T cell receptor beta chains derived from one specimen sequenced in a study of cytomegalovirus exposure and HLA in healthy donors. The PCR used 60 Vbeta and 13 Jbeta primers. The table came from immunoSEQ multiplex PCR; TCRdb's copy has only in-frame clones and leaves some out. The sample yields 150,000 to 200,000 clones, 60% to 80% seen once. Input material: PBMCs. Receptors originate from a middle-aged man in good health and CMV-seropositive.

This clone was counted only a few times. V and J are TRBV10-1 and TRBJ2-1, with a weak D call TRBD1 (6 bases). Germline CDR1 and CDR2: WNHNN and SYGVQD (reference sequence). The CDR3 runs to 16 residues. The V end was cut by 2 bases, the J end by 2 bases, with 13 bases between. The CDR3 sequence: CASSEEPQGTYNEQFF. The CDR3 region has the DNA TGCGCCAGCAGTGAGGAACCACAGGGCACCTACAATGAGCAGTTCTTC.

The chain has TRBV5-4 and TRBJ2-3; 8 positions agree with TRBD1. J gave up 3 bases and V 1 base, and 10 bases lay outside the gene matches. The CDR3 extends over 17 amino acids. CDR1 is SGHNT and CDR2 is YYREEE in the germline V gene (reference sequence). The CDR3 is CASSLKIGQGGTDTQYF. In nucleotides, the CDR3 is TGTGCCAGCAGCTTGAAAATCGGACAGGGAGGAACAGATACGCAGTATTTT.

This chain connects TRBV7-2 to TRBJ2-7; D may be TRBD1 (5 bases). The CDR3 covers 15 residues. Germline lookup yields CDR1 SGHTA and CDR2 FQGNSA. V lost 2 bases to trimming and J lost 1 base, with 12 bases between them. For the CDR3, the DNA is TGTGCCAGCAGCTTATCCGTGACAGCATCCTACGAGCAGTACTTC. Amino acids: CASSLSVTASYEQYF.

The chain carries TRBV7-9 and TRBJ2-6, with 8 bases matching TRBD1. Germline CDR1 SEHNR, CDR2 FQNEAQ (reference sequence). J was trimmed by 2 bases and V by 6 bases; bases with no gene match: 12. The CDR3 has 18 residues. CDR3 in DNA: TGTGCCAGCAGTCCAACCGGGACAGGCCGTACTGGGGCCAACGTCCTGACTTTC. Translating gives CASSPTGTGRTGANVLTF.

This clone was recorded once. The J gene is TRBJ1-4, the V gene TRBV4-1; TRBD1 agrees at 8 bases. Per germline, CDR1 MGHRA and CDR2 YSYEKL. With V trimmed by 5 bases and J by 5 bases, 10 bases remained unmatched. The CDR3 extends over 16 amino acids. In nucleotides, the CDR3 is TGCGCCAGCAGCTATGAACCGGGACAGGCCAATGAAAAACTGTTTTTT. It yields the protein CASSYEPGQANEKLFF.

This rearrangement joins TRBV7-2 to TRBJ1-6, with D possibly TRBD1 on 6 matching bases. Trimming cost V 5 bases and J 9 bases, with 17 bases left between them. CDR3 length equals 15 residues. Germline-derived CDR1 and CDR2 are SGHTA and FQGNSA. CDR3 nucleotides: TGTGCCAGCAGCACGGCAGGGGCCCAGAGTTCACCCCTCCACTTT. It encodes CASSTAGAQSSPLHF.

The V call is TRBV9, the J call TRBJ1-4; 9 nucleotides align to TRBD1. Germline values: CDR1 SGDLS, CDR2 YYNGEE. The CDR3 length is 16 residues. The junction had 3 bases not matched to a gene; V was cut back by 3 bases and J by 0 bases. CDR3 sequence: CASSATGGTTNEKLFF. CDR3 nucleotides: TGTGCCAGCAGCGCGACAGGGGGAACAACTAATGAAAAACTGTTTTTT.

The chain carries TRBV18 and TRBJ1-5; 9 nucleotides align to TRBD1. Germline CDR1 is KGHSH and CDR2 is LQKENI. The CDR3 extends over 15 amino acids. J lost 6 bases, V lost 3 bases, and 6 bases had no gene match. CDR3 amino acids: CASSPPDRGSQPQHF. CDR3 nucleotide sequence: TGTGCCAGCTCACCGCCGGACAGGGGAAGTCAGCCCCAGCATTTT.

The chain is built from TRBV5-1 and TRBJ1-1; TRBD1 matches at 10 bases. The CDR3 length is 15 residues. The germline V gene has CDR1 SGHRS and CDR2 YFSETQ. Trimming cost V 2 bases and J 2 bases; bases outside gene matches: 3. The DNA for the CDR3 is TGCGCCAGCAGCTTCGGGACAGGGGTCAACACTGAAGCTTTCTTT. It encodes CASSFGTGVNTEAFF.

Here the CDR3 DNA reads TGTGCCAGCAGCTTAAACAACAATGAGCAGTTCTTC. It is translated as CASSLNNNEQFF. V gene TRBV11-3 combines with J gene TRBJ2-1; unclear D gene. The germline V gene has CDR1 SGHNT and CDR2 YENEEA. The CDR3 extends over 12 amino acids. V was pared by 2 bases and J by 5 bases, with 4 bases between.

The CDR3 nucleotides are TGTGCCAGCAGTTGGGGGGATCCCTCCTACGAGCAGTACTTC. Amino acid sequence: CASSWGDPSYEQYF. The chain links TRBV28 to TRBJ2-7, with D perhaps TRBD2 (6 bases). The V end lost 4 bases, the J end lost 0 bases, and 10 bases lay between the germline ends. The CDR3 covers 14 residues. Germline V CDR1 and CDR2: MDHEN, SYDVKM. Using reference TRBV28 and TRBJ2-7 for the parts outside the CDR3, the full variable domain is DVKVTQSSRYLVKRTGEKVFLECVQDMDHENMFWYRQDPGLGLRLIYFSYDVKMKEKGDIPEGYSVSREKKERFSLILESASTNQTSMYLCASSWGDPSYEQYFGPGTRLTVT.

The V and J genes are TRBV6-5 and TRBJ2-5; TRBD1 matches 7 bases. This CDR3 contains 14 residues. V trimming: 5 bases; J trimming: 4 bases; junction bases outside the gene matches: 7. CDR1 is MNHEY, CDR2 SVGAGI, per germline. CDR3: CASSDRVRSETQYF. CDR3 sequence (DNA): TGTGCCAGCAGTGACAGGGTTCGCTCAGAGACCCAGTACTTC.

The rearrangement uses TRBV6-5 and TRBJ2-5; D is possibly TRBD1 (6 bases). The CDR3 contains 13 residues. In germline, CDR1 is MNHEY, CDR2 SVGAGI. Trimming cost V 4 bases and J 6 bases, with 12 bases left between them. CDR3 region: CASSFSQGQTQYF. CDR3 DNA sequence: TGTGCCAGCAGTTTTTCGCAGGGGCAGACCCAGTACTTC.

The CDR3 loop is CASSWDTPNTEAFF. The CDR3 DNA reads as TGCGCCAGCAGCTGGGACACGCCGAACACTGAAGCTTTCTTT. The chain employs TRBV5-1 and TRBJ1-1; D possibly corresponds to TRBD1 (6 bases). The germline V gene encodes CDR1 SGHRS and CDR2 YFSETQ. V gave up 3 bases and J gave up 1 base, with 10 bases separating them. This CDR3 region has 14 residues.

The V gene is TRBV19, the J gene TRBJ2-7; 8 bases fit TRBD2. Germline lookup yields CDR1 LNHDA and CDR2 SQIVND (reference sequence). This CDR3 is built from 13 residues. V dropped 5 bases and J dropped 5; count of bases not matched to a gene: 5. CDR3 bases: TGTGCCAGTAGTCCCAGCGGGGGAAACGAGCAGTACTTC. Translation gives CASSPSGGNEQYF.

This clone has only one observation. The chain combines TRBV7-8 with TRBJ2-1; 10 positions agree with TRBD2. The CDR3 runs to 21 residues. Trimming cost V 1 base and J 0 bases; bases outside gene matches: 15. The germline gives CDR1 SGHVS, CDR2 FQNEAQ. The chain's CDR3 is CASSLVLLPSGGRSSYNEQFF. CDR3 coding DNA: TGTGCCAGCAGCTTAGTTTTGTTGCCTAGCGGGGGTAGGAGCTCCTACAATGAGCAGTTCTTC.

The V and J genes are TRBV6-6 and TRBJ1-1, with D unclear. Looked up from germline, CDR1 is MNHNY and CDR2 is SVGAGI (reference sequence). This CDR3 is built from 13 residues. The V gene lost 2 bases and the J gene lost 0 bases, with 4 bases spanning the gap. CDR3 sequence: CASSYELNTEAFF. CDR3 coding DNA: TGTGCCAGCAGTTACGAGTTGAACACTGAAGCTTTCTTT.

The chain combines TRBV18 with TRBJ2-1; tentatively, D is TRBD2 (5 bases). CDR3 length equals 12 residues. The germline gives CDR1 KGHSH, CDR2 LQKENI. V was pared by 3 bases and J by 14 bases, with 14 bases between. The CDR3 DNA follows: TGTGCCAGCTCACCCAACGGGGATAAAGAGTTCTTC. Residues: CASSPNGDKEFF.

V and J are TRBV25-1 and TRBJ1-5; 7 bases fit TRBD1. There are 16 residues in the CDR3. CDR1 is MGHDK and CDR2 is SYGVNS in the germline V gene. After removal of 2 bases from V and 3 bases from J, the junction contained 7 bases not matched to a gene. The CDR3: CASSEGGGGFNQPQHF. In DNA, the CDR3 is TGTGCCAGCAGTGAAGGAGGGGGCGGCTTCAATCAGCCCCAGCATTTT.

The genes are TRBV27 and TRBJ1-1; D unresolved. The CDR3 is 13 amino acids. Germline values: CDR1 MNHEY, CDR2 SMNVEV (reference sequence). The germline V and J ends were trimmed by 4 bases and 3 bases, with 9 bases remaining between them. CDR3 protein: CASSSGGDTEAFF. CDR3 coding DNA: TGTGCCAGCAGTTCAGGAGGCGACACTGAAGCTTTCTTT.

The V and J genes are TRBV19 and TRBJ1-2; tentative D call: TRBD1 (5 bases). The CDR3 consists of 15 residues. Germline V gene data show CDR1 as LNHDA and CDR2 as SQIVND (reference sequence). V lost 2 bases and J 5 bases, leaving 15 bases between the germline ends. The CDR3 DNA follows: TGTGCCAGTAGTATAAATCGGGGGAGCTCTTATGGCTACACCTTC. Translated: CASSINRGSSYGYTF.

The rearrangement joins TRBV5-1 to TRBJ2-3; no clear D. This CDR3 contains 15 residues. CDR1 is SGHRS and CDR2 is YFSETQ in the germline V gene. V was shortened by 0 bases and J by 6 bases, with 14 bases between the two germline ends. The chain's CDR3 is CASSLADQIGDTQYF. Here the CDR3 DNA reads TGCGCCAGCAGCTTGGCCGACCAGATCGGGGATACGCAGTATTTT.

This rearrangement joins TRBV15 to TRBJ1-5, with TRBD1 as a possible D gene (6 bases). The V gene lost 0 bases and the J gene lost 6 bases, with 15 bases spanning the gap. The CDR3 has 16 amino acids. The V gene's germline CDR1 is LNHNV and CDR2 YYDKDF (reference sequence). This CDR3 reads CATSRDPGDVSQPQHF. The CDR3 region has the DNA TGTGCCACCAGCAGAGATCCAGGGGATGTTAGTCAGCCCCAGCATTTT.

This clone has just a few counts. The chain links TRBV20-1 to TRBJ2-2; no clear D gene. Germline values: CDR1 DFQATT, CDR2 SNEGSKA (reference sequence). With 6 bases removed from V and 7 bases from J, the gap between germline ends came to 9 bases. This CDR3 has 11 amino acids. This CDR3 is CSAAHFGELFF. Here the CDR3 DNA reads TGCAGTGCCGCACATTTCGGGGAGCTGTTTTTT.

The chain has TRBV5-1 and TRBJ2-2; D not resolved. This CDR3 contains 15 residues. The V and J ends lost 0 bases and 2 bases respectively, with 8 bases between them. The germline V gene has CDR1 SGHRS and CDR2 YFSETQ. The DNA for the CDR3 is TGCGCCAGCAGCTTGGCCCCTAGAAACACCGGGGAGCTGTTTTTT. It yields the protein CASSLAPRNTGELFF.

This clone was picked up a small number of times. The rearrangement joins TRBV2 to TRBJ2-1; tentative D call: TRBD2 (5 bases). Germline CDR1 is SNHLY and CDR2 is FYNNEI. Trimming pared 2 bases from V and 6 bases from J, leaving 11 bases between. This CDR3 region has 14 residues. CDR3 sequence (DNA): TGTGCCAGCAGTGAAACCCGGGCGGGCAATGAGCAGTTCTTC. It codes for CASSETRAGNEQFF.

The count of this clone is one. CDR3 nucleotides: TGTGCCAGCAGCGTAGGGGAGGGGAGGAGCGGCTACACCTTC. Its translation is CASSVGEGRSGYTF. The rearrangement uses TRBV9 and TRBJ1-2; the D gene is possibly TRBD1 (5 bases). The CDR3 has 14 residues. The V gene's germline CDR1 is SGDLS and CDR2 YYNGEE. Trimming took off 0 bases at V and 8 bases at J, with 14 bases between the two ends.

This clone has just one count. The chain links TRBV9 to TRBJ2-5, with 7 bases that match TRBD1. Germline assignment: CDR1 SGDLS and CDR2 YYNGEE. This CDR3 spans 15 amino acids. Trimming took 4 bases from V and 4 from J; bases not matched to a gene: 10. Written as DNA, the CDR3 is TGTGCCAGCAGCCTCTCAGACAGGGATCGAGAGACCCAGTACTTC. This codes for CASSLSDRDRETQYF.

This clone has a single count. The CDR3 DNA sequence: TGTGCCAGAAGCTCCCAGGCGGGTACGACAGGGTATGGGGATCCTGGCTACACCTTC. It is translated as CARSSQAGTTGYGDPGYTF. The chain uses TRBV5-3 and TRBJ1-2; 7 bases are shared with TRBD1. TRBV5-3 is placed among ORFs of uncertain function. This CDR3 comprises 19 residues. J was trimmed by 7 bases and V by 3 bases; bases with no gene match: 24.

The CDR3 coding sequence is TGTGCCAGTAGTATGGAGGTTAGCGGGGTCGGCGGGGAGCTGTTTTTT. Amino acid sequence: CASSMEVSGVGGELFF. The chain carries TRBV19 and TRBJ2-2; 8 bases match TRBD2. The CDR3 sequence is 16 residues long. With V trimmed by 3 bases and J by 7 bases, 10 bases remained unmatched. Germline values: CDR1 LNHDA, CDR2 SQIVND (reference sequence).

This chain links TRBV28 with TRBJ1-2, with 7 bases identical to TRBD1. The CDR3 spans 14 residues. From germline, CDR1 is MDHEN and CDR2 SYDVKM. With V trimmed by 2 bases and J by 7 bases, 7 bases remained unmatched. The CDR3 loop is CASSLPNRGGGYTF. CDR3 nucleotides: TGTGCCAGCAGTTTACCGAACAGGGGAGGTGGCTACACCTTC.

The chain couples TRBV25-1 to TRBJ2-7; 8 nucleotides line up with TRBD1. V lost 1 base, J lost 5 bases, and 13 bases stayed unmatched. Looked up from germline, CDR1 is MGHDK and CDR2 is SYGVNS. This CDR3 has 17 amino acids. CDR3 sequence (DNA): TGTGCCAGCAGTGAATTAGTTCGACAGGGGATCTTCCACGAGCAGTACTTC. It specifies CASSELVRQGIFHEQYF.